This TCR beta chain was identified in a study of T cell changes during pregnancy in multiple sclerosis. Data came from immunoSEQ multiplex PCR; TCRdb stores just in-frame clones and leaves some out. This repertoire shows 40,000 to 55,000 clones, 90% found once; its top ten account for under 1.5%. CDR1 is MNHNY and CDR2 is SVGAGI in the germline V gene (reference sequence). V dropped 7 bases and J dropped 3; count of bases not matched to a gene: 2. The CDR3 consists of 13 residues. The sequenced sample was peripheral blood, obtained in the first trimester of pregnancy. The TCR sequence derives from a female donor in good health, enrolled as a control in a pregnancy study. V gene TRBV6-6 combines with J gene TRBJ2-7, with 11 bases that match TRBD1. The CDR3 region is CASMGQGVYEQYF. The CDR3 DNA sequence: TGTGCCAGCATGGGACAGGGGGTCTACGAGCAGTACTTC.